This T cell receptor (beta chain) appears in the sequencing data of a study of blood T cell repertoires in COVID-19. Clones were read by immunoSEQ multiplex PCR, and TCRdb kept only the in-frame ones, dropping some. The sample lists approximately 80,000 clones, roughly 90% occurring once. Germline CDR1 MNHEY, CDR2 SMNVEV (reference sequence). The CDR3 loop spans 17 amino acids. V lost 5 bases to trimming and J lost 0 bases; unmatched junction nucleotides: 9. The genes are TRBV27 and TRBJ1-3; 8 bases line up with TRBD1. The sample comprised peripheral blood. The sequence derives from a human donor in a cohort sampled during active COVID-19. The CDR3 DNA follows: TGTGCCAGCAGTCCAGGGACAGGAAGGAGCTCTGGAAACACCATATATTTT. Protein product: CASSPGTGRSSGNTIYF.